Each of the 2 T cell receptor beta chains below was sequenced from the same sample in a study of CD8 T cells in Susac syndrome. Random hexamers primed reverse transcription of about 0.45 to 1 ug RNA. TCRdb independently ran MiXCR on the immunoSEQ multiplex PCR reads; one entry per CDR3 protein. The data hold about 200,000 distinct CDR3 sequences, with over 90% observed a single time. The sequenced sample was CD4+ T cells from PBMCs. These TCRs come from a human donor with multiple sclerosis.

This chain connects TRBV9 to TRBJ1-6; the D gene is possibly TRBD1 (6 bases). Trimming left V 1 base short and J 9 bases short, with 11 bases between. CDR3 length: 14 amino acids. In germline, CDR1 is SGDLS, CDR2 YYNGEE. CDR3 nucleotide sequence: TGTGCCAGCAGCGTAACGGACAGTTTTTCACCCCTCCACTTT. It codes for CASSVTDSFSPLHF.

The chain employs TRBV7-2 and TRBJ1-2; 7 nucleotides align to TRBD1. V lost 5 bases and J lost 4; bases outside the gene matches: 10. Germline values: CDR1 SGHTA, CDR2 FQGNSA. The CDR3 has 15 amino acids. The CDR3 coding sequence is TGTGCCAGCAGCCCGCGGGACAGCTTCATCTATGGCTACACCTTC. Translated, it gives CASSPRDSFIYGYTF.